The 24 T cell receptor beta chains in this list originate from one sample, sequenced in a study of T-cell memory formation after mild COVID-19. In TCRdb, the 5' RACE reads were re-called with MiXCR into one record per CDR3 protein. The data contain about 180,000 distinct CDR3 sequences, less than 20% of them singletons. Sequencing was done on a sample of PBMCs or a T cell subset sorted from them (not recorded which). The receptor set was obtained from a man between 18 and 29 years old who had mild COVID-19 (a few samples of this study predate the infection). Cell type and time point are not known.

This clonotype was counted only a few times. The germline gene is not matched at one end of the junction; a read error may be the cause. In nucleotides, the CDR3 is TGTGCCAGCAGCTCGGGGGGGCCCGCAGATGCGCAGTATTTT. Its translation: CASSSGGPADAQYF. The rearrangement joins TRBV7-2 to TRBJ2-3; 8 positions match TRBD2. The germline CDR1 and CDR2 sequences are SGHTA and FQGNSA. The CDR3 length is 14 residues.

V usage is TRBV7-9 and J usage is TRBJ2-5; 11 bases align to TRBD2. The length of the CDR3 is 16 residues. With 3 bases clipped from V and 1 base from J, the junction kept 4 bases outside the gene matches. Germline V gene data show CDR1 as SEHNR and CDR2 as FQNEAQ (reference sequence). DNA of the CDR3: TGTGCCAGCAGCTTGCGACTAGCGGGGCGCCAAGAGACCCAGTACTTC. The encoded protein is CASSLRLAGRQETQYF.

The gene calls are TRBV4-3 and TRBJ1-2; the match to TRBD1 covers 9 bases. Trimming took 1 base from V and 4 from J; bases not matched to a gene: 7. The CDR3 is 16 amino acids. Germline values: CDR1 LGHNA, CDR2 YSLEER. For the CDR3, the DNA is TGCGCCAGCAGCCAAGTTTTCCGGGACAGGGCCTATGGCTACACCTTC. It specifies CASSQVFRDRAYGYTF.

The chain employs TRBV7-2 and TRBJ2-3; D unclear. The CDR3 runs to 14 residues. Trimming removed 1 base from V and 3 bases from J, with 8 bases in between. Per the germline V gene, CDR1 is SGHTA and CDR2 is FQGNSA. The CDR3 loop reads CASSLESRTDTQYF. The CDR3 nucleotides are TGTGCCAGCAGCTTAGAGTCCAGGACAGATACGCAGTATTTT.

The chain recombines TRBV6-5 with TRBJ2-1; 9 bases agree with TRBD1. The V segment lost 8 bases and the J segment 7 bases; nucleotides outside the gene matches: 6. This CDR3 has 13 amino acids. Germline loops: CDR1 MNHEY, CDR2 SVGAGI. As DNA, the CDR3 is TGTGCCAGCGCCCGACAGGGGGTAAATGAGCAGTTCTTC. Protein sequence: CASARQGVNEQFF.

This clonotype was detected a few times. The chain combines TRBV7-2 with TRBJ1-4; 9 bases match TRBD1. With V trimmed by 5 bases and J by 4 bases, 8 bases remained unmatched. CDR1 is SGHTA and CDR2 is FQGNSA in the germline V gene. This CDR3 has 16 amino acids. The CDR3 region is CASSQPPGQGNEKLFF. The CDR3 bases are TGTGCCAGCAGCCAACCTCCGGGACAGGGTAATGAAAAACTGTTTTTT.

CDR3 residues: CASSQGPGGSDTEAFF. The CDR3 bases are TGCGCCAGCAGCCAAGGACCTGGGGGGAGCGACACTGAAGCTTTCTTT. This chain links TRBV4-1 with TRBJ1-1, with D possibly matching TRBD1 (5 bases). Per the germline V gene, CDR1 is MGHRA and CDR2 is YSYEKL. The CDR3 spans 16 residues. Deletions cut 1 base from V and 3 bases from J, with 15 bases between.

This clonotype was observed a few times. The CDR3 loop is CASSLTMGGSTDTQYF. DNA of the CDR3: TGTGCCAGCAGCTTAACTATGGGGGGAAGCACAGATACGCAGTATTTT. The chain has TRBV11-2 and TRBJ2-3, with D tentatively TRBD2 (6 bases). V lost 2 bases and J lost 0, with 12 bases in between. The CDR3 totals 16 residues. Looked up from germline, CDR1 is SGHAT and CDR2 is FQNNGV. Supplemented by reference TRBV11-2 and TRBJ2-3, the full variable domain reads EAGVAQSPRYKIIEKRQSVAFWCNPISGHATLYWYQQILGQGPKLLIQFQNNGVVDDSQLPKDRFSAERLKGVDSTLKIQPAKLEDSAVYLCASSLTMGGSTDTQYFGPGTRLTVL.

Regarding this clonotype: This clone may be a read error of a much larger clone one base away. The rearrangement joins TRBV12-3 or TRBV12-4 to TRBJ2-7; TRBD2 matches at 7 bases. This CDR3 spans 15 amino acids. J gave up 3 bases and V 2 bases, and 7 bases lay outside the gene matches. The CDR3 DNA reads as TGTGCCAGCAGTTTATCGGGGGGACCCCACTACGAGCAGTACTTC. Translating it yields CASSLSGGPHYEQYF.

The CDR3 DNA is TGTGCCAGCAGCCAGACCAGGGGGAGCACTGAAGCTTTCTTT. It yields the protein CASSQTRGSTEAFF. The gene calls are TRBV3-1 and TRBJ1-1, with 7 bases identical to TRBD1. In germline, CDR1 is LGHDT, CDR2 YNNKEL (reference sequence). The CDR3 extends over 14 amino acids. Germline trimming cut 3 bases from V and 4 bases from J; bases unmatched to any gene: 5.

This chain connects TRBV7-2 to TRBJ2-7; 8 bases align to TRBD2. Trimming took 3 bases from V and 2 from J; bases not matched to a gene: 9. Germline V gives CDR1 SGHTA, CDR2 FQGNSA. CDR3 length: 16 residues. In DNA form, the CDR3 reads TGTGCCAGCAGCTTCACCGCTCTCGGGGGGGCCTACGAGCAGTACGTC. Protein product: CASSFTALGGAYEQYV.

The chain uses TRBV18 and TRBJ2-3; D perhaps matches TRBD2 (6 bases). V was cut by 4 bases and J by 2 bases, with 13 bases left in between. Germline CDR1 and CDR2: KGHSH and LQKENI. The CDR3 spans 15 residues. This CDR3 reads CASSRRDWATDTQYF. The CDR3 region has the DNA TGTGCCAGCTCACGGCGGGATTGGGCCACAGATACGCAGTATTTT.

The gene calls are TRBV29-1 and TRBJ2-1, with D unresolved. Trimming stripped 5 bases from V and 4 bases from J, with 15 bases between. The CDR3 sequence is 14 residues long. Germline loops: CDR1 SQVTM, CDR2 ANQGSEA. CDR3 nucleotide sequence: TGCAGCGTTTCAGTAGGTCTTATTTACAATGAGCAGTTCTTC. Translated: CSVSVGLIYNEQFF.

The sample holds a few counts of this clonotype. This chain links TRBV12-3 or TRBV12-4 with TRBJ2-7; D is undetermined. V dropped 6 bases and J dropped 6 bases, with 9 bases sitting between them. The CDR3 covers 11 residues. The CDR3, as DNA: TGTGCCAGCAGCCAAACCTGCGAGCAGTACTTC. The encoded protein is CASSQTCEQYF.

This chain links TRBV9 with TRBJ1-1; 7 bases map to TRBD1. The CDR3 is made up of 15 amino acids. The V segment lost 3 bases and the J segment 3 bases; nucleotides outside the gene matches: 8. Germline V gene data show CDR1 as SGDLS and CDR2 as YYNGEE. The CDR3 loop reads CASSATTRGHTEAFF. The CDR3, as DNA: TGTGCCAGCAGCGCCACGACAAGGGGGCACACTGAAGCTTTCTTT.

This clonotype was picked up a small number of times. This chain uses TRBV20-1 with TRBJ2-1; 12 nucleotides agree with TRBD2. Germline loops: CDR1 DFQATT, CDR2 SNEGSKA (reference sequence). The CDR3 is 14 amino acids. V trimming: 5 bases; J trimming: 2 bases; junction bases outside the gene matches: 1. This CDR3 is CSARTSGTYNEQFF. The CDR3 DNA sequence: TGCAGTGCTCGGACTAGCGGGACCTACAATGAGCAGTTCTTC.

CDR3 loop: CASSKSDGHYGYTF. CDR3 nucleotide sequence: TGTGCCAGCAGCAAGTCGGACGGCCACTATGGCTACACCTTC. This sequence joins TRBV9 and TRBJ1-2; D gene unclear. The CDR3 is made up of 14 amino acids. The ends were cut back, 4 bases at V and 3 bases at J, with 13 bases in the middle. Per germline, CDR1 SGDLS and CDR2 YYNGEE.

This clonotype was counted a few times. CDR3 in amino acids: CASSHSPGNEQFF. Written as DNA, the CDR3 is TGCGCCAGCAGTCATAGCCCAGGGAATGAGCAGTTCTTC. V usage is TRBV23-1 and J usage is TRBJ2-1; tentative D call: TRBD1 (5 bases). TRBV23-1 is an open reading frame whose function is uncertain. Trimming took off 3 bases at V and 7 bases at J, with 10 bases between the two ends. CDR3 length: 13 amino acids.

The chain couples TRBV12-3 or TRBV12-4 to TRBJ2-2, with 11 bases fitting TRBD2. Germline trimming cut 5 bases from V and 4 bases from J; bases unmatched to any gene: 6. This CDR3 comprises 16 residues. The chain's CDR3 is CASSTGTSGVTGELFF. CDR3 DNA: TGTGCCAGCAGTACCGGGACTAGCGGCGTCACCGGGGAGCTGTTTTTT.

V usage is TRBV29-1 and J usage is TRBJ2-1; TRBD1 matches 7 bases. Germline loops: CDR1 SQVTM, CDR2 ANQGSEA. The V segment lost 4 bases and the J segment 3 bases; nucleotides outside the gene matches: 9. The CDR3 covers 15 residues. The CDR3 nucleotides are TGCAGCGTTGCTGGGCGACAGGGAGTCTACAATGAGCAGTTCTTC. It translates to CSVAGRQGVYNEQFF.

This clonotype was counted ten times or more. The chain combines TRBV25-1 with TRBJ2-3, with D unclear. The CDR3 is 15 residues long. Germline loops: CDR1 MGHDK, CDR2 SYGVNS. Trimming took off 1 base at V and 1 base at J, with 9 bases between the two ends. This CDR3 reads CASSEFNSRTDTQYF. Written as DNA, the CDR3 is TGTGCCAGCAGTGAATTCAACAGCCGCACAGATACGCAGTATTTT.

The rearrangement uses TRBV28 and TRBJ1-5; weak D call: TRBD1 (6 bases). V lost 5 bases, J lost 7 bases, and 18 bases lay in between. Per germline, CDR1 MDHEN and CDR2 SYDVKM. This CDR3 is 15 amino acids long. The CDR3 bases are TGTGCCAGCAGTACCGCACAGGGTCGGGAACAGCCCCAGCATTTT. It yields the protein CASSTAQGREQPQHF.

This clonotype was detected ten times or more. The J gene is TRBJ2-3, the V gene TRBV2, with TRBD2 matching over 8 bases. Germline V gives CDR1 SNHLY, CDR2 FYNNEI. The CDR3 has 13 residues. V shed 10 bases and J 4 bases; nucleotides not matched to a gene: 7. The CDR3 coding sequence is TGTGCCAACCAGCGGGGGTGGGCAGATACGCAGTATTTT. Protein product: CANQRGWADTQYF.

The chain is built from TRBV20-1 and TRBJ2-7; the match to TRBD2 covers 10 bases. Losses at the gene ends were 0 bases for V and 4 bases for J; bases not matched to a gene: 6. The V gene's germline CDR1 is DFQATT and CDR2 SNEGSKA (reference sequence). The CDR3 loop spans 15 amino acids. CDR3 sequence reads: CSARDPSGRGYEQYF. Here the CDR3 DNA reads TGCAGTGCTAGAGACCCCAGCGGGAGGGGTTACGAGCAGTACTTC.